This passage covers 14 T cell receptor beta chains from one sample sequenced in a study of T cells in Graves' hyperthyroidism and ophthalmopathy. Using RNA transcripts as the source, TCR beta CDR3 regions were amplified. With the HTBI primer set, the TCR CDR3 went through a first round of RT-PCR. One entry per CDR3 protein results from TCRdb running MiXCR on the multiplex PCR reads. The repertoire holds some 600,000 distinct CDR3 sequences, with about 15% as singletons. Sequencing input: blood. Source of these receptors: a woman aged 25 to 39 with Graves' hyperthyroidism that later progressed to Graves' ophthalmopathy.

The chain joins TRBV12-3 or TRBV12-4 to TRBJ2-7, with D tentatively TRBD1 (5 bases). V dropped 6 bases and J dropped 3 bases, with 24 bases sitting between them. The CDR3 spans 17 residues. The CDR3, as DNA: TGTGCCAGCAGCCAAGATCAAGGGGCCTCCCCGCTCTACGAGCAGTACTTC. Protein sequence: CASSQDQGASPLYEQYF.

This clonotype has a count of ten or more. The V gene is TRBV5-1, the J gene TRBJ2-2; 9 bases are a match to TRBD1. The CDR3 is made up of 14 amino acids. Germline V gene lookup returns CDR1 SGHRS and CDR2 YFSETQ. V trimming: 3 bases; J trimming: 7 bases; junction bases outside the gene matches: 4. The CDR3 DNA reads TGCGCCAGCAGCTGGGACAGGGACGACGGGGAGCTGTTTTTT. Protein: CASSWDRDDGELFF. The full variable domain, rest sourced from reference TRBV5-1 and TRBJ2-2, is KAGVTQTPRYLIKTRGQQVTLSCSPISGHRSVSWYQQTPGQGLQFLFEYFSETQRNKGNFPGRFSGRQFSNSRSEMNVSTLELGDSALYLCASSWDRDDGELFFGEGSRLTVL.

Ten or more counts support this clonotype. The chain is built from TRBV10-3 and TRBJ2-1; TRBD1 agrees at 7 bases. Germline CDR1 ENHRY, CDR2 SYGVKD. This CDR3 contains 13 residues. J gave up 14 bases and V 0 bases, and 7 bases lay outside the gene matches. The CDR3 coding sequence is TGTGCCATCAGTGAGTCGCCGGGACAGACGAAGTTCTTC. Its protein is CAISESPGQTKFF.

This clonotype was detected many times. The genes are TRBV6-1 and TRBJ2-5; D not resolved. Trimming shortened V by 6 bases and J by 2 bases, and 16 bases separated the two germline ends. The V gene's germline CDR1 is MNHNS and CDR2 SASEGT. This CDR3 region has 15 residues. The CDR3 DNA sequence: TGTGCCAGCAGCGCTGGTTACAAGGTACAAGAGACCCAGTACTTC. This translates into CASSAGYKVQETQYF.

In its sample, this clonotype was seen many times. V gene TRBV28 combines with J gene TRBJ1-4; D gene uncertain. Germline V gene lookup returns CDR1 MDHEN and CDR2 SYDVKM. V was clipped by 0 bases and J by 5 bases, with 7 bases between them. CDR3 length: 14 amino acids. The CDR3 loop is CASSLWRTNEKLFF. The CDR3, as DNA: TGTGCCAGCAGTTTATGGCGGACGAATGAAAAACTGTTTTTT.

V and J are TRBV5-1 and TRBJ1-1; 7 bases are a match to TRBD1. The CDR3 contains 16 residues. Germline values: CDR1 SGHRS, CDR2 YFSETQ. V dropped 0 bases and J dropped 6; count of bases not matched to a gene: 11. CDR3 loop: CASSLARGQDLSEAFF. In nucleotides, the CDR3 is TGCGCCAGCAGCTTGGCCCGCGGACAGGACCTTTCTGAAGCTTTCTTT.

Only a few counts were recorded for this clonotype. The chain combines TRBV18 with TRBJ2-2; D unresolved. CDR1 and CDR2 (germline): KGHSH, LQKENI. V lost 3 bases and J lost 5, with 7 bases in between. CDR3 length equals 13 residues. The CDR3 DNA sequence: TGTGCCAGCTCACCTCCAACGACCGGGGAGCTGTTTTTT. This sequence encodes CASSPPTTGELFF.

This clonotype was picked up a small number of times. This sequence joins TRBV7-8 and TRBJ1-5, with D tentatively TRBD1 (6 bases). Germline lookup yields CDR1 SGHVS and CDR2 FQNEAQ. Trimming cost V 4 bases and J 3 bases, with 13 bases left between them. CDR3 size: 15 residues. As DNA, the CDR3 is TGTGCCAGCAGCTCAGACCAGGGGTACAATCAGCCCCAGCATTTT. It yields the protein CASSSDQGYNQPQHF.

This chain connects TRBV6-1 to TRBJ2-2; tentative D call: TRBD1 (6 bases). The germline gives CDR1 MNHNS, CDR2 SASEGT. The CDR3 consists of 14 residues. Trimming left V 6 bases short and J 5 bases short, with 13 bases between. In nucleotides, the CDR3 is TGTGCCAGCAGCAGCGGACAGACTACCGGGGAGCTGTTTTTT. This gives the protein CASSSGQTTGELFF.

The V and J genes are TRBV2 and TRBJ1-4; the match to TRBD1 covers 8 bases. Germline V lookup: CDR1 SNHLY, CDR2 FYNNEI. J lost 8 bases, V lost 4 bases, and 6 bases had no gene match. This CDR3 is 14 amino acids long. CDR3 residues: CASSGPGGREKLFF. The CDR3 region has the DNA TGTGCCAGCAGTGGCCCAGGGGGCCGGGAAAAACTGTTTTTT.

This clonotype showed up just a few times. The chain couples TRBV27 to TRBJ2-7, with TRBD2 identical over 8 bases. Germline lookup yields CDR1 MNHEY and CDR2 SMNVEV (reference sequence). There are 14 residues in the CDR3. V lost 6 bases and J lost 5; bases outside the gene matches: 9. The CDR3 protein is CASRPRGGTNEQYF. The CDR3 nucleotides are TGTGCCAGCAGACCCCGGGGGGGCACGAACGAGCAGTACTTC.

This clonotype was seen at least ten times. The chain has TRBV19 and TRBJ1-6; a possible D gene is TRBD1 (6 bases). V gave up 8 bases and J gave up 9 bases, with 14 bases separating them. CDR3 length: 13 residues. Germline V CDR1 and CDR2: LNHDA, SQIVND (reference sequence). CDR3 nucleotide sequence: TGTGCCAGTGGGGGACAAGGGGTTTCACCCCTCCACTTT. Translation: CASGGQGVSPLHF.

In this sample, this clonotype turned up many times. V usage is TRBV3-1 and J usage is TRBJ2-3; 7 bases fit TRBD1. V shed 2 bases, J shed 3 bases, and the junction held 8 bases outside the gene matches. The CDR3 consists of 16 residues. The germline gives CDR1 LGHDT, CDR2 YNNKEL (reference sequence). The CDR3 here is CASSQRSGTATDTQYF. For the CDR3, the DNA is TGTGCCAGCAGCCAAAGATCGGGGACAGCTACAGATACGCAGTATTTT.

In its sample, this clonotype was seen many times. This chain links TRBV7-2 with TRBJ1-1; the match to TRBD1 covers 7 bases. V shed 5 bases and J 1 base; nucleotides not matched to a gene: 7. CDR1 is SGHTA and CDR2 is FQGNSA in the germline V gene. The CDR3 is made up of 15 amino acids. CDR3 DNA: TGTGCCAGCAGCAGACGGACAGGAGCGAACACTGAAGCTTTCTTT. It yields the protein CASSRRTGANTEAFF.